One and the same sample provided the 30 T cell receptor beta chains below, sequenced in a study of T cell repertoires in cytomegalovirus infection. TCRdb used MiXCR to reprocess the reads, holding one entry per CDR3 protein. The sample holds approximately 260,000 distinct CDR3 sequences; about a sixth are singletons and the top ten take approximately 51%. Sequenced material: CD8+ T cells from PBMCs. All receptors come from a human donor in good health (CMV status not recorded). Some clones in this sample may be carry-over from other donors' samples.

This clonotype has a handful of counts. This chain uses TRBV29-1 with TRBJ2-1; possibly TRBD1 or TRBD2 for D (5 bases each). The CDR3 has 17 residues. Germline values: CDR1 SQVTM, CDR2 ANQGSEA. Between the trimmed V and J ends, which lost 3 bases and 0 bases, there was a span of 18 bases. DNA for the CDR3: TGCAGCGTTGACGATGAGCTTCCAGGGAGCTCCTACAATGAGCAGTTCTTC. It translates to CSVDDELPGSSYNEQFF.

This clonotype was recorded a few times. This chain joins TRBV7-3 and TRBJ1-1; D remains ambiguous. V was clipped by 6 bases and J by 1 base, with 9 bases between them. The CDR3 sequence is 13 residues long. Germline V lookup: CDR1 SGHTA, CDR2 FQGTGA. This CDR3 is CASRIEGNTEAFF. The CDR3 region has the DNA TGTGCCAGCAGGATCGAGGGGAACACTGAAGCTTTCTTT.

There are many counts of this clonotype. This chain links TRBV12-3 or TRBV12-4 with TRBJ2-5; 7 bases line up with TRBD1. V dropped 6 bases and J dropped 5; count of bases not matched to a gene: 12. CDR3 size: 15 residues. The CDR3 bases are TGTGCCAGCAGCCCTGCACAGGGGCCGGACGAGACCCAGTACTTC. It encodes CASSPAQGPDETQYF.

This clonotype came up a few times. This sequence joins TRBV5-6 and TRBJ1-1; D not resolved. With 1 base removed from V and 4 bases from J, the gap between germline ends came to 11 bases. This CDR3 has 14 amino acids. Looked up from germline, CDR1 is SGHDT and CDR2 is YYEEEE. The DNA of the CDR3 is TGTGCCAGCAGCTTGTTAGGGAGGACCACTGAAGCTTTCTTT. As protein: CASSLLGRTTEAFF.

This clonotype was picked up a small number of times. The chain links TRBV5-6 to TRBJ2-2, with D maybe TRBD2 (6 bases). V lost 2 bases and J lost 4, with 12 bases in between. Germline CDR1 and CDR2: SGHDT and YYEEEE. CDR3 length: 15 residues. DNA for the CDR3: TGTGCCAGCAGCTTTACGGGACTCAGCACCGGGGAGCTGTTTTTT. Its protein product is CASSFTGLSTGELFF. Looking up the rest from reference TRBV5-6 and TRBJ2-2 gives the full variable domain: DAGVTQSPTHLIKTRGQQVTLRCSPKSGHDTVSWYQQALGQGPQFIFQYYEEEERQRGNFPDRFSGHQFPNYSSELNVNALLLGDSALYLCASSFTGLSTGELFFGEGSRLTVL.

This clonotype has at least ten counts. The gene calls are TRBV7-8 and TRBJ1-2; D is unresolved. The CDR3 runs 15 residues. CDR1 and CDR2 (germline): SGHVS, FQNEAQ. With 1 base removed from V and 2 bases from J, the gap between germline ends came to 11 bases. The CDR3 reads CASSLEGTVNYGYTF. In DNA form, the CDR3 reads TGTGCCAGCAGCTTAGAAGGCACAGTCAACTATGGCTACACCTTC. Full variable domain (remainder filled in from reference TRBV7-8 and TRBJ1-2): GAGVSQSPRYKVAKRGQDVALRCDPISGHVSLFWYQQALGQGPEFLTYFQNEAQLDKSGLPSDRFFAERPEGSVSTLKIQRTQQEDSAVYLCASSLEGTVNYGYTFGSGTRLTVV.

This clonotype showed up many times. The rearrangement links TRBV6-2 or TRBV6-3 to TRBJ2-1; 10 bases align to TRBD2. Trimming cost V 7 bases and J 8 bases; bases outside gene matches: 11. The germline V gene has CDR1 MNHEY and CDR2 SVGEGT. This CDR3 comprises 15 residues. CDR3 residues: CASNEEAGGLDEQFF. The CDR3 DNA is TGTGCCAGCAACGAGGAAGCGGGGGGGCTTGATGAGCAGTTCTTC.

V is TRBV7-9 and J is TRBJ2-7; 7 positions match TRBD1. The junction had 8 bases not matched to a gene; V was cut back by 5 bases and J by 4 bases. The CDR3 contains 14 residues. The V gene's germline CDR1 is SEHNR and CDR2 FQNEAQ (reference sequence). CDR3 nucleotide sequence: TGTGCCAGCAGCCCCCGACAGGGTGGGTACGAGCAGTACTTC. Encoded protein: CASSPRQGGYEQYF. Drawing the rest from reference TRBV7-9 and TRBJ2-7, the complete variable domain is DTGVSQNPRHKITKRGQNVTFRCDPISEHNRLYWYRQTLGQGPEFLTYFQNEAQLEKSRLLSDRFSAERPKGSFSTLEIQRTEQGDSAMYLCASSPRQGGYEQYFGPGTRLTVT.

The table lists this clonotype with a few counts. The CDR3 spells CSVGLAGAQNTGELFF. As DNA, the CDR3 is TGCAGCGTGGGACTAGCGGGGGCCCAGAACACCGGGGAGCTGTTTTTT. This chain joins TRBV29-1 and TRBJ2-2; 14 bases match TRBD2. Trimming took 6 bases from V and 1 from J; bases not matched to a gene: 4. Germline loops: CDR1 SQVTM, CDR2 ANQGSEA. The CDR3 sequence is 16 residues long.

This clonotype was recorded a few times. The V call is TRBV5-6, the J call TRBJ2-2; unclear D gene. The CDR3 runs 14 residues. Trimming removed 1 base at V and 2 bases at J, with 6 bases between. The V gene's germline CDR1 is SGHDT and CDR2 YYEEEE. CDR3 protein: CASSLWLNTGELFF. The CDR3 region has the DNA TGTGCCAGCAGCTTGTGGCTTAACACCGGGGAGCTGTTTTTT.

This clonotype has at least ten counts. The CDR3 DNA reads TGTGCCACCAGTGATTTTGTGTGGGACCTTTCGGGCACAGATACGCAGTATTTT. Protein product: CATSDFVWDLSGTDTQYF. The chain is built from TRBV24-1 and TRBJ2-3; D is possibly TRBD1 or TRBD2 (5 bases each). V was cut by 1 base and J by 1 base, with 17 bases left in between. CDR1 and CDR2 from the germline V gene are KGHDR and SFDVKD. This CDR3 has 18 residues.

This clonotype came up many times. V is TRBV7-2 and J is TRBJ1-1; D is perhaps TRBD1 (5 bases). The CDR3 spans 16 residues. The V gene's germline CDR1 is SGHTA and CDR2 FQGNSA. V was shortened by 1 base and J by 3 bases, with 15 bases between the two germline ends. CDR3 nucleotides: TGTGCCAGCAGCTTAGGTGCCGGGACCCAGGACACTGAAGCTTTCTTT. Translation: CASSLGAGTQDTEAFF.

This clonotype has just a few counts. The V call is TRBV7-9, the J call TRBJ2-3; 9 bases line up with TRBD1. CDR3 length: 16 amino acids. With V trimmed by 5 bases and J by 1 base, 7 bases remained unmatched. Germline CDR1 SEHNR, CDR2 FQNEAQ (reference sequence). The CDR3 protein is CASSPGQGEGTDTQYF. CDR3 nucleotide sequence: TGTGCCAGCAGCCCGGGACAGGGTGAAGGCACAGATACGCAGTATTTT. The whole variable domain, filled in from reference TRBV7-9 and TRBJ2-3, reads DTGVSQNPRHKITKRGQNVTFRCDPISEHNRLYWYRQTLGQGPEFLTYFQNEAQLEKSRLLSDRFSAERPKGSFSTLEIQRTEQGDSAMYLCASSPGQGEGTDTQYFGPGTRLTVL.

The V and J genes are TRBV4-3 and TRBJ1-6, with a tentative D call TRBD1 (6 bases). Germline-derived CDR1 and CDR2 are LGHNA and YSLEER. This CDR3 is 15 amino acids long. V lost 0 bases and J lost 7, with 10 bases in between. CDR3 amino acids: CASSQDWDNNSPLHF. The CDR3 nucleotides are TGCGCCAGCAGCCAAGATTGGGACAACAATTCACCCCTCCACTTT.

This clonotype was recorded at least ten times. This chain joins TRBV7-9 and TRBJ2-5; D may be TRBD2 (5 bases). From germline, CDR1 is SEHNR and CDR2 FQNEAQ (reference sequence). This CDR3 spans 18 amino acids. Deletions cut 5 bases from V and 3 bases from J, with 25 bases between. This CDR3 is CASSAEYRGLHTEETQYF. In DNA form, the CDR3 reads TGTGCCAGCAGCGCCGAATACCGGGGTTTACACACCGAAGAGACCCAGTACTTC.

The CDR3 region has the DNA TGTGCCAGCAGTTCCGGGACTAGGAACTACGAGCAGTACTTC. Its translation is CASSSGTRNYEQYF. The chain is built from TRBV28 and TRBJ2-7; 8 positions agree with TRBD2. Trimming took 4 bases from V and 3 from J; bases not matched to a gene: 5. Per germline, CDR1 MDHEN and CDR2 SYDVKM. CDR3 size: 14 residues.

This clonotype has just a few counts. The J gene is TRBJ2-6, the V gene TRBV14; D is ambiguous. This CDR3 is built from 17 residues. The ends were cut back, 4 bases at V and 0 bases at J, with 13 bases in the middle. The germline CDR1 and CDR2 sequences are SGHDN and FVKESK. CDR3 amino acids: CASSPFDSISGANVLTF. The CDR3 DNA reads as TGTGCCAGCAGCCCGTTCGACTCCATCTCTGGGGCCAACGTCCTGACTTTC.

The rearrangement joins TRBV20-1 to TRBJ1-1, with D possibly matching TRBD1 (6 bases). This CDR3 has 14 residues. Deletions cut 6 bases from V and 1 base from J, with 15 bases between. Germline assignment: CDR1 DFQATT and CDR2 SNEGSKA (reference sequence). CDR3 region: CSAGGGGPNTEAFF. In DNA, the CDR3 is TGCAGTGCCGGAGGGGGGGGTCCGAACACTGAAGCTTTCTTT.

There are many counts of this clonotype. This chain connects TRBV28 to TRBJ2-1; no clear D. This CDR3 is 14 amino acids long. CDR1 and CDR2 (germline): MDHEN, SYDVKM. The germline V and J ends were trimmed by 1 base and 6 bases, with 10 bases remaining between them. The CDR3 coding sequence is TGTGCCAGCAGTTTATCTGTCAGAAGCAATGAGCAGTTCTTC. This sequence encodes CASSLSVRSNEQFF.

This clonotype has a count of ten or more. The rearrangement uses TRBV2 and TRBJ2-3; possible D gene TRBD1, 5 bases. V dropped 7 bases and J dropped 0 bases, with 14 bases sitting between them. The CDR3 contains 15 residues. Germline CDR1 SNHLY, CDR2 FYNNEI. The CDR3 coding sequence is TGTGCCAGCACCGTTGGTAGGGGAAGCACAGATACGCAGTATTTT. It yields the protein CASTVGRGSTDTQYF.

This clonotype came up many times. This chain uses TRBV7-6 with TRBJ2-3; no clear D gene. The germline V gene has CDR1 SGHVS and CDR2 FNYEAQ. V gave up 5 bases and J gave up 0 bases, with 15 bases separating them. The CDR3 totals 16 residues. The DNA for the CDR3 is TGTGCCAGCAGCATCAGGACGGCCGCTAGCACAGATACGCAGTATTTT. This codes for CASSIRTAASTDTQYF.

V usage is TRBV20-1 and J usage is TRBJ2-7; 10 bases agree with TRBD1. The trim removed 1 base at V and 4 bases at J, leaving 19 bases unmatched. The germline V gene has CDR1 DFQATT and CDR2 SNEGSKA (reference sequence). This CDR3 has 19 residues. CDR3 residues: CSARGGDRGLNWFGYEQYF. The CDR3 coding sequence is TGCAGTGCTAGAGGAGGGGACAGGGGTTTAAACTGGTTCGGGTACGAGCAGTACTTC.

This clonotype was picked up many times. This chain links TRBV5-4 with TRBJ1-2; D is perhaps TRBD1 (6 bases). Trimming pared 4 bases from V and 0 bases from J, leaving 10 bases between. CDR1 and CDR2 from the germline V gene are SGHNT and YYREEE (reference sequence). The CDR3 contains 14 residues. CDR3 region: CASSQQGANYGYTF. CDR3 bases: TGTGCCAGCAGCCAACAGGGAGCTAACTATGGCTACACCTTC.

On this clonotype: With a much larger clone just one base away, this may be a read error. The chain uses TRBV6-2 or TRBV6-3 and TRBJ2-1; 10 bases fit TRBD2. V trimming: 6 bases; J trimming: 7 bases; junction bases outside the gene matches: 12. Germline loops: CDR1 MNHEY, CDR2 SVGEGT. The CDR3 has 16 residues. The DNA for the CDR3 is TGTGCCAGCAGACACCAAAGCGGGGGGGCGGGGAATGAGCAGTTCTTC. Translating gives CASRHQSGGAGNEQFF.

The rearrangement joins TRBV6-2 or TRBV6-3 to TRBJ2-7; TRBD1 agrees at 10 bases. Germline lookup yields CDR1 MNHEY and CDR2 SVGEGT. The CDR3 extends over 12 amino acids. The J segment lost 3 bases and the V segment lost 8 bases, leaving 1 base of the junction unmatched. The CDR3 here is CASRDRGYEQYF. In DNA form, the CDR3 reads TGTGCCAGCCGGGACAGGGGCTACGAGCAGTACTTC.

For the CDR3, the DNA is TGTGCCAGCAGCTTAGCTAAGAAGGGCAATGAGCAGTTCTTC. This encodes CASSLAKKGNEQFF. The chain combines TRBV7-9 with TRBJ2-1; D is unresolved. V dropped 0 bases and J dropped 6 bases, with 9 bases sitting between them. Germline CDR1 SEHNR, CDR2 FQNEAQ (reference sequence). The CDR3 sequence is 14 residues long.

The J gene is TRBJ2-6, the V gene TRBV9, with D possibly called TRBD1 or TRBD2 (5 bases each). V dropped 0 bases and J dropped 4 bases, with 8 bases sitting between them. Germline V lookup: CDR1 SGDLS, CDR2 YYNGEE. CDR3 length equals 15 residues. The CDR3 nucleotides read TGTGCCAGCAGCGTAGAAGGGGACGGGGCCAACGTCCTGACTTTC. Encoded protein: CASSVEGDGANVLTF.

This clonotype was counted only a few times. The chain employs TRBV13 and TRBJ2-5; no clear D. The CDR3 totals 16 residues. Trimming removed 2 bases from V and 5 bases from J, with 18 bases in between. Germline loops: CDR1 PRHDT, CDR2 FYEKMQ (reference sequence). The CDR3 region is CASSLNGQVIFETQYF. Here the CDR3 DNA reads TGTGCCAGCAGCTTAAACGGGCAGGTCATCTTCGAGACCCAGTACTTC.

This clonotype was seen ten or more times. V gene TRBV11-2 combines with J gene TRBJ1-1; D call uncertain. Trimming stripped 4 bases from V and 4 bases from J, with 10 bases between. Germline CDR1 and CDR2: SGHAT and FQNNGV. This CDR3 is 13 amino acids long. The CDR3 sequence: CASSYSGATEAFF. CDR3 coding DNA: TGTGCCAGCAGCTATTCGGGTGCCACTGAAGCTTTCTTT. The entire variable domain, with the rest obtained from reference TRBV11-2 and TRBJ1-1, is as follows: EAGVAQSPRYKIIEKRQSVAFWCNPISGHATLYWYQQILGQGPKLLIQFQNNGVVDDSQLPKDRFSAERLKGVDSTLKIQPAKLEDSAVYLCASSYSGATEAFFGQGTRLTVV.

In regard to this clonotype: The junction does not match germline at one end; this may be a read error. The chain carries TRBV7-3 and TRBJ2-7; D is uncertain. CDR3 size: 14 residues. Per the germline V gene, CDR1 is SGHTA and CDR2 is FQGTGA. CDR3 loop: CASSSPGRPYKQYF. DNA of the CDR3: TGTGCCAGCAGCTCCCCCGGCCGTCCCTACAAGCAGTACTTC. The whole variable domain, filled in from reference TRBV7-3 and TRBJ2-7, reads GAGVSQTPSNKVTEKGKYVELRCDPISGHTALYWYRQSLGQGPEFLIYFQGTGAADDSGLPNDRFFAVRPEGSVSTLKIQRTERGDSAVYLCASSSPGRPYKQYFGPGTRLTVT.